A single sample gave rise to the 15 T cell receptor beta chains below, sequenced in a study of Ad26.COV2.S vaccination and SARS-CoV-2 variants. Treatment given: around 19 received Ad26.COV2.S at low or high dose, single or two shots; 5 received placebo; per-sample allocation not given. The samples date from day 63 after the first vaccine or placebo injection. The method was immunoSEQ multiplex PCR; TCRdb's version includes in-frame clones alone and lacks a portion of them. The table lists more than 400,000 clones, roughly 88% of them singletons. The starting material was peripheral blood, obtained in a trial of Ad26.COV2.S vaccine versus placebo. The receptors shown here come from a person between 18 and 60 years old who received the Ad26.COV2.S COVID-19 vaccine or a placebo.

The chain has TRBV24-1 and TRBJ2-1, with 9 bases matching TRBD2. CDR1 KGHDR and CDR2 SFDVKD come from the germline V gene. V lost 9 bases and J lost 7; bases outside the gene matches: 12. The CDR3 extends over 15 amino acids. DNA of the CDR3: TGTGCCACCGGGACGTGGGCGGGAGGGAGGAATGAGCAGTTCTTC. Translated: CATGTWAGGRNEQFF.

The chain is built from TRBV10-3 and TRBJ2-7, with D perhaps matching TRBD1 (5 bases). The length of the CDR3 is 11 residues. Per the germline V gene, CDR1 is ENHRY and CDR2 is SYGVKD. The germline V and J ends were trimmed by 6 bases and 4 bases, with 7 bases remaining between them. The CDR3 bases are TGTGCCATCAGGGGGCAGTACGAGCAGTACTTC. This encodes CAIRGQYEQYF.

The genes are TRBV7-2 and TRBJ2-3; 9 bases are shared with TRBD2. Germline V gene lookup returns CDR1 SGHTA and CDR2 FQGNSA. V shed 2 bases, J shed 5 bases, and the junction held 5 bases outside the gene matches. CDR3 length: 15 amino acids. CDR3 region: CASSLLERGEDTQYF. The CDR3 DNA reads as TGTGCCAGCAGCTTACTTGAGCGGGGGGAAGATACGCAGTATTTT.

A few counts support this clone. The rearrangement uses TRBV5-5 and TRBJ2-7; TRBD1 aligns across 8 bases. This CDR3 has 17 amino acids. CDR1 is SGHKS and CDR2 is YYEKEE in the germline V gene (reference sequence). Trimming removed 0 bases from V and 1 base from J; junction bases left unmatched: 9. The CDR3 nucleotides read TGTGCCAGCAGCTTGGTTTGGGGACAGGCTTCTTCCTACGAGCAGTACTTC. Residues: CASSLVWGQASSYEQYF.

This clone occurred once. J is TRBJ2-7 and V is TRBV28; TRBD2 agrees at 9 bases. V lost 4 bases and J lost 2; bases outside the gene matches: 12. From germline, CDR1 is MDHEN and CDR2 SYDVKM. The CDR3 runs to 17 residues. This CDR3 is CASSSPSTSGRAYEQYF. For the CDR3, the DNA is TGTGCCAGCAGTTCTCCATCGACTAGCGGACGTGCCTACGAGCAGTACTTC. The variable domain in full, with the rest retrieved from reference TRBV28 and TRBJ2-7, is DVKVTQSSRYLVKRTGEKVFLECVQDMDHENMFWYRQDPGLGLRLIYFSYDVKMKEKGDIPEGYSVSREKKERFSLILESASTNQTSMYLCASSSPSTSGRAYEQYFGPGTRLTVT.

The J gene is TRBJ2-1, the V gene TRBV29-1; 12 nucleotides agree with TRBD2. Germline CDR1 reads SQVTM; CDR2 reads ANQGSEA. Unmatched junction bases numbered 9, after V lost 6 bases and J lost 6 bases. CDR3 length: 15 residues. The CDR3 bases are TGCAGCGTACTAGCGGGAGGCCATGGAGGCAATGAGCAGTTCTTC. This translates into CSVLAGGHGGNEQFF.

This chain uses TRBV27 with TRBJ2-1, with 7 nucleotides matching TRBD2. The CDR3 extends over 15 amino acids. Looked up from germline, CDR1 is MNHEY and CDR2 is SMNVEV (reference sequence). Trimming took 2 bases from V and 0 from J; bases not matched to a gene: 1. In DNA, the CDR3 is TGTGCCAGCAGTTTAGGCGGGAGCTCCTACAATGAGCAGTTCTTC. The encoded protein is CASSLGGSSYNEQFF.

The V gene is TRBV5-6, the J gene TRBJ2-3; 11 bases are a match to TRBD2. Trimming at V came to 3 bases and at J to 0 bases, leaving 3 bases not matched to a gene. CDR1 is SGHDT and CDR2 is YYEEEE in the germline V gene. CDR3 size: 16 residues. The CDR3 DNA sequence: TGTGCCAGCAGCTATAGCGGGAGGGCAAGCACAGATACGCAGTATTTT. Translated: CASSYSGRASTDTQYF.

The J gene is TRBJ1-5, the V gene TRBV28; the match to TRBD1 covers 8 bases. Germline V gene data show CDR1 as MDHEN and CDR2 as SYDVKM. This CDR3 has 15 amino acids. J lost 4 bases, V lost 8 bases, and 10 bases had no gene match. The CDR3 bases are TGTGCCAGCGCCTTAAGACAGGGGTCAAATCAGCCCCAGCATTTT. Amino acids: CASALRQGSNQPQHF.

The chain couples TRBV10-3 to TRBJ2-7; 7 bases agree with TRBD2. The CDR3 is 15 amino acids. Trimming at V came to 0 bases and at J to 2 bases, leaving 4 bases not matched to a gene. Per the germline V gene, CDR1 is ENHRY and CDR2 is SYGVKD. CDR3 DNA sequence: TGTGCCATCAGTGAGTCGCTAGCGGATACCTACGAGCAGTACTTC. It specifies CAISESLADTYEQYF.

This clone was observed a single time. The J gene is TRBJ1-2, the V gene TRBV19; tentatively, D is TRBD1 (6 bases). The germline CDR1 and CDR2 sequences are LNHDA and SQIVND (reference sequence). The CDR3 totals 14 residues. V lost 5 bases and J 5 bases, leaving 15 bases between the germline ends. For the CDR3, the DNA is TGTGCCAGTAGTCAATCAACAGGGCGTTATGGCTACACCTTC. Amino acids: CASSQSTGRYGYTF.

The V and J genes are TRBV18 and TRBJ1-5, with D tentatively TRBD1 (6 bases). The germline V gene encodes CDR1 KGHSH and CDR2 LQKENI. V lost 3 bases and J 5 bases, leaving 11 bases between the germline ends. This CDR3 is 14 amino acids long. The CDR3, as DNA: TGTGCCAGCTCACCTTCCGGACAGCATCAGCCCCAGCATTTT. As protein: CASSPSGQHQPQHF.

CDR3 in DNA: TGTGCCAGCAGCGTGAGCCCTGGACACCCAGGGAACACTGAAGCTTTCTTT. It encodes CASSVSPGHPGNTEAFF. The V gene is TRBV9, the J gene TRBJ1-1, with D possibly being TRBD1 (5 bases). The V gene's germline CDR1 is SGDLS and CDR2 YYNGEE. V lost 2 bases, J lost 1 base, and 18 bases lay in between. The CDR3 consists of 17 residues.

The chain is built from TRBV2 and TRBJ2-7; TRBD1 matches 9 bases. The CDR3 spans 14 residues. Trimming at V came to 10 bases and at J to 3 bases, leaving 10 bases not matched to a gene. Germline CDR1 reads SNHLY; CDR2 reads FYNNEI. CDR3: CANHNPGQGYEQYF. DNA for the CDR3: TGTGCCAACCATAACCCGGGACAGGGCTACGAGCAGTACTTC.

The chain employs TRBV7-6 and TRBJ2-1; maybe TRBD2 (5 bases). V was pared by 5 bases and J by 6 bases, with 8 bases between. From germline, CDR1 is SGHVS and CDR2 FNYEAQ. The CDR3 loop spans 12 amino acids. The CDR3 here is CASSPSGNEQFF. The DNA for the CDR3 is TGTGCCAGCAGCCCCAGCGGCAATGAGCAGTTCTTC.